These T cell receptor beta chains were read from a single sample in a study of blood T cell repertoires in COVID-19. Sequencing used immunoSEQ multiplex PCR; TCRdb keeps in-frame clones, though not all of them. The sample carries about 220,000 clones, 80% to 85% recorded once. The sequenced sample consisted of PBMCs or T cells enriched from blood (not recorded which). These receptors were taken from a woman aged 35 to 49 who had recovered from COVID-19. The CDR3 runs from the conserved cysteine through the conserved F or W. D genes are given only for firm matches. Clone sizes are given selectively: once, few, many, or a class where the clone is expanded.

TRBJ1-2 | NA | 12 | TRBV28 | NA | TGTGCCAGCAGTGGGGCCAGCTATGGCTACACCTTC | CASSGASYGYTF
TRBJ2-1 | NA | 16 | TRBV9 | TRBD2 | TGTGCCAGCAGCGCGACTAGCGGGAGGGCCCCCCGGGAGCAGTTCTTC | CASSATSGRAPREQFF
TRBJ2-2 | NA | 14 | TRBV19 | NA | TGTGCCAGTAGTATTATCGGGGTGACCGGGGAGCTGTTTTTT | CASSIIGVTGELFF
TRBJ2-5 | once | 13 | TRBV7-9 | NA | TGTGCCAGCAGCTTAAGGGAGAGGGAGACCCAGTACTTC | CASSLRERETQYF
TRBJ2-2 | NA | 13 | TRBV7-3 | NA | TGTGCCAGCAGCGCCCGACTCACCGGGGAGCTGTTTTTT | CASSARLTGELFF
TRBJ2-1 | NA | 14 | TRBV2 | TRBD2 | TGTGCCCTTAAGGCCGGGACTAGCCAATACGAGCAGTTCTTC | CALKAGTSQYEQFF
TRBJ1-5 | few | 13 | TRBV19 | NA | TGTGCCAGTAGTAACCAGGGCGATCAGCCCCAGCATTTT | CASSNQGDQPQHF
TRBJ2-1 | NA | 12 | TRBV29-1 | NA | TGCAGCGTTGAAGTTATCTACAATGAGCAGTTCTTC | CSVEVIYNEQFF
TRBJ2-7 | NA | 13 | TRBV10-2 | NA | TGCGCCAGCAGTGATTTTCGAGTCCACGAGCAGTACTTC | CASSDFRVHEQYF
TRBJ1-2 | NA | 13 | TRBV27 | TRBD1 | TGTGCCAGCAGTCCCATCGACAGGGGTGGCTACACCTTC | CASSPIDRGGYTF
TRBJ1-2 | NA | 14 | TRBV5-1 | TRBD1 | TGCGCCAGCAGCCCCGGACAGGGGCACTATGGCTACACCTTC | CASSPGQGHYGYTF
TRBJ2-1 | many | 13 | TRBV7-9 | NA | TGTGCCAGCAGCCACCTGACAAACAATGAGCAGTTCTTC | CASSHLTNNEQFF
TRBJ2-3 | NA | 16 | TRBV4-2 | TRBD2 | TGTGCCAGCAGCCCGTTGACTAGCGGTGGCACAGATACGCAGTATTTT | CASSPLTSGGTDTQYF
TRBJ1-4 | NA | 14 | TRBV6-1 | NA | TGTGCCAGCAGTGAATCGGGGTTGAGGGAAAAACTGTTTTTT | CASSESGLREKLFF